This T cell receptor (beta chain) was profiled in a study of T cell responses to AZD1222 COVID-19 vaccine. Findings and caveats of the study: There were mostly white British donors and more females than males, and clonal diversity was possibly underestimated. Along spike, vaccine-associated CD4 TCRs were found throughout, with dominance at 160-218 and 743-854. At baseline, seropositivity was found in only a handful of AZD1222 recipients.

Second-dose timings of about 4 or about 12 weeks were pooled. About this clone itself: Antigen unknown.

TCRdb keeps only in-frame clones here, not all; method: immunoSEQ multiplex PCR. The sample includes about 180,000 clones, 85% to 95% of them seen just once. The CDR3 loop spans 13 amino acids. The trim removed 8 bases at V and 0 bases at J, leaving 3 bases unmatched. From germline, CDR1 is MGHDK and CDR2 SYGVNS. The chain carries TRBV25-1 and TRBJ1-2, with 7 nucleotides matching TRBD1. The source is an adult who received the AZD1222 COVID-19 vaccine. The specimen was peripheral blood, collected 28 days after the second AZD1222 dose. CDR3: CASGDRANYGYTF. The CDR3 bases are TGTGCCAGCGGGGACAGAGCTAACTATGGCTACACCTTC.